The 28 T cell receptor beta chains below all came from one sample that was sequenced in a study of blood T cell repertoires in COVID-19 (dated by TCRdb to between 2020 and 2021). Library preparation was by the immunoSEQ multiplex PCR assay. What TCRdb holds here is the immuneACCESS table cut down to in-frame rearrangements. Part of the clones is not present; checked against another copy, under half of the missing clones reflect an unresolved V gene, and the others are unexplained. The table for this sample lists about 360,000 clones; around four fifths of them were counted only once. Together, the top ten hold almost 3% of the sample. Input material: peripheral blood. The receptor set was obtained from a man aged 25-45 years with active or convalescent COVID-19.

The rearrangement links TRBV30 to TRBJ1-4, with 8 bases identical to TRBD1. J was trimmed by 8 bases and V by 1 base; bases with no gene match: 6. CDR3 length: 14 residues. From germline, CDR1 is GTSNPN and CDR2 SVGIG (reference sequence). The CDR3 DNA sequence: TGTGCCTGGAGTGCAGGGGGCTGGGAAGAAAAACTGTTTTTT. Its translation: CAWSAGGWEEKLFF.

The J gene is TRBJ2-3, the V gene TRBV6-2 or TRBV6-3, with D perhaps TRBD1 (6 bases). Trimming stripped 2 bases from V and 9 bases from J, with 15 bases between. This CDR3 has 14 residues. The germline V gene encodes CDR1 MNHEY and CDR2 SVGEGT. The CDR3 spells CASSYDWAGDTQYF. The CDR3 DNA reads TGTGCCAGCAGTTACGATTGGGCAGGGGACACGCAGTATTTT.

The J gene is TRBJ2-2, the V gene TRBV24-1; 12 bases line up with TRBD2. CDR3 length equals 17 residues. Germline V gene lookup returns CDR1 KGHDR and CDR2 SFDVKD. Unmatched junction bases numbered 4, after V lost 1 base and J lost 5 bases. The CDR3 here is CATSDFQGTSGTGELFF. CDR3 DNA sequence: TGTGCCACCAGTGATTTTCAAGGGACTAGCGGGACCGGGGAGCTGTTTTTT.

The J gene is TRBJ1-2, the V gene TRBV28, with 8 nucleotides matching TRBD1. CDR3 length equals 14 residues. The germline CDR1 and CDR2 sequences are MDHEN and SYDVKM. V was pared by 5 bases and J by 1 base, with 3 bases of the junction left unmatched. The CDR3 region has the DNA TGTGCCAGCAGTGAACAGGGGGATAACTATGGCTACACCTTC. Amino acid sequence: CASSEQGDNYGYTF.

CDR3 DNA: TGTGCCAGCAGCGGATCCTGGGACAGCCAAGAGACCCAGTACTTC. It codes for CASSGSWDSQETQYF. The rearrangement links TRBV9 to TRBJ2-5, with 7 bases fitting TRBD1. CDR3 length: 15 residues. V shed 3 bases and J 1 base; nucleotides not matched to a gene: 6. CDR1 and CDR2 from the germline V gene are SGDLS and YYNGEE.

This clone was seen more than once but under ten times. The J gene is TRBJ2-2, the V gene TRBV7-6; 7 bases are shared with TRBD2. Germline CDR1 is SGHVS and CDR2 is FNYEAQ. Trimming cost V 5 bases and J 5 bases; bases outside gene matches: 23. This CDR3 has 20 residues. DNA for the CDR3: TGTGCCAGCAGCCCCTCCCTCCGGGGGGAGTGGACGTTGGGGACCGGGGAGCTGTTTTTT. This gives the protein CASSPSLRGEWTLGTGELFF.

This sequence joins TRBV7-6 and TRBJ1-2; 10 bases fit TRBD1. CDR3 length: 17 amino acids. The germline V gene has CDR1 SGHVS and CDR2 FNYEAQ. The ends lost 3 bases at V and 4 bases at J; junction bases unmatched: 11. The CDR3 DNA follows: TGTGCCAGCAGCTTCTACCTTCGGGACAGGGGCTTCTATGGCTACACCTTC. It codes for CASSFYLRDRGFYGYTF.

The genes are TRBV13 and TRBJ2-7; unclear D gene. Germline V gives CDR1 PRHDT, CDR2 FYEKMQ (reference sequence). The CDR3 loop spans 11 amino acids. Trimming stripped 4 bases from V and 5 bases from J, with 6 bases between. The CDR3 here is CASSYADEQYF. The CDR3 DNA is TGTGCCAGCAGCTATGCAGACGAGCAGTACTTC.

The chain carries TRBV7-8 and TRBJ1-3; TRBD1 agrees at 11 bases. Per germline, CDR1 SGHVS and CDR2 FQNEAQ. The CDR3 consists of 17 residues. Trimming cost V 1 base and J 4 bases; bases outside gene matches: 6. The CDR3 DNA follows: TGTGCCAGCAGCTTAGACCCCGGGACAGGGGGAGGAAACACCATATATTTT. Its translation is CASSLDPGTGGGNTIYF.

The sample holds one count of this clone. V is TRBV6-2 or TRBV6-3 and J is TRBJ2-2; tentative D call: TRBD2 (7 bases). With 1 base removed from V and 5 bases from J, the gap between germline ends came to 17 bases. The CDR3 is made up of 17 amino acids. Germline-derived CDR1 and CDR2 are MNHEY and SVGEGT. CDR3 sequence reads: CASSYYPQGRGTGELFF. CDR3 DNA sequence: TGTGCCAGCAGTTACTACCCCCAGGGGCGGGGGACCGGGGAGCTGTTTTTT.

This clone was counted a few times. The chain carries TRBV24-1 and TRBJ1-2, with D unclear. The CDR3 length is 14 residues. Trimming pared 3 bases from V and 4 bases from J, leaving 11 bases between. Per the germline V gene, CDR1 is KGHDR and CDR2 is SFDVKD. The CDR3 bases are TGTGCCACCAGTGATGATTGGCAGGTCTATGGCTACACCTTC. Amino acids: CATSDDWQVYGYTF.

V gene TRBV5-6 combines with J gene TRBJ1-1; D possibly corresponds to TRBD1 (6 bases). Germline CDR1 is SGHDT and CDR2 is YYEEEE. The CDR3 runs 16 residues. The germline V and J ends were trimmed by 3 bases and 3 bases, with 18 bases remaining between them. CDR3 residues: CASSWGLGLRDTEAFF. CDR3 nucleotides: TGTGCCAGCAGCTGGGGGCTGGGGCTCCGTGACACTGAAGCTTTCTTT.

The V call is TRBV7-2, the J call TRBJ2-3; D may be TRBD2 (5 bases). V was trimmed by 0 bases and J by 4 bases, leaving 8 bases between them. From germline, CDR1 is SGHTA and CDR2 FQGNSA. The CDR3 extends over 14 amino acids. CDR3 region: CASSLAPSPDTQYF. The CDR3 DNA reads as TGTGCCAGCAGCTTAGCGCCTAGCCCAGATACGCAGTATTTT.

The V gene is TRBV2, the J gene TRBJ2-3; D is perhaps TRBD2 (5 bases). CDR3 length: 14 amino acids. The germline CDR1 and CDR2 sequences are SNHLY and FYNNEI. V lost 7 bases and J 3 bases, leaving 14 bases between the germline ends. The CDR3 DNA sequence: TGTGCCAGCAAGGAGGCTTTTCTTACAGATACGCAGTATTTT. Encoded protein: CASKEAFLTDTQYF. Based on the CDR3 plus reference TRBV2 and TRBJ2-3, the full variable domain is EPEVTQTPSHQVTQMGQEVILRCVPISNHLYFYWYRQILGQKVEFLVSFYNNEISEKSEIFDDQFSVERPDGSNFTLKIRSTKLEDSAMYFCASKEAFLTDTQYFGPGTRLTVL.

The chain uses TRBV11-1 and TRBJ2-3; 9 bases map to TRBD1. Germline V gene data show CDR1 as SGHAT and CDR2 as FQDESV (reference sequence). V shed 1 base, J shed 5 bases, and the junction held 7 bases outside the gene matches. The CDR3 totals 16 residues. The CDR3, as DNA: TGTGCCAGCAGCTTAGTCCCTACAGGGGGCAGAGATACGCAGTATTTT. This encodes CASSLVPTGGRDTQYF. Full variable domain (remainder filled in from reference TRBV11-1 and TRBJ2-3): EAEVAQSPRYKITEKSQAVAFWCDPISGHATLYWYRQILGQGPELLVQFQDESVVDDSQLPKDRFSAERLKGVDSTLKIQPAELGDSAMYLCASSLVPTGGRDTQYFGPGTRLTVL.

The genes are TRBV30 and TRBJ2-5; D perhaps matches TRBD2 (5 bases). The V end was cut by 3 bases, the J end by 7 bases, with 12 bases between. CDR1 is GTSNPN, CDR2 SVGIG, per germline (reference sequence). The CDR3 is 12 residues long. CDR3 sequence reads: CAWSSWAGTQYF. In DNA, the CDR3 is TGTGCCTGGAGCTCGTGGGCGGGGACCCAGTACTTC.

This chain uses TRBV9 with TRBJ1-2, with a weak D call TRBD1 (5 bases). V lost 2 bases to trimming and J lost 4 bases, with 15 bases between them. The CDR3 is 15 amino acids. Per the germline V gene, CDR1 is SGDLS and CDR2 is YYNGEE. CDR3 loop: CASSVIPDSLYGYTF. CDR3 coding DNA: TGTGCCAGCAGCGTTATTCCTGACAGTCTCTATGGCTACACCTTC.

The chain carries TRBV6-6 and TRBJ2-2, with 9 nucleotides matching TRBD1. This CDR3 spans 15 amino acids. Germline-derived CDR1 and CDR2 are MNHNY and SVGAGI (reference sequence). The junction had 7 bases not matched to a gene; V was cut back by 6 bases and J by 5 bases. CDR3 loop: CASRDRGRGTGELFF. CDR3 sequence (DNA): TGTGCCAGCAGGGACAGGGGAAGGGGAACCGGGGAGCTGTTTTTT.

This clone was detected only a few times. The rearrangement uses TRBV6-5 and TRBJ2-7, with 8 bases that match TRBD1. The CDR3 spans 13 residues. Germline lookup yields CDR1 MNHEY and CDR2 SVGAGI. V shed 8 bases and J 0 bases; nucleotides not matched to a gene: 3. The CDR3 DNA reads as TGTGCCAGCTGCCAGGGGGCCTCCTACGAGCAGTACTTC. The encoded protein is CASCQGASYEQYF.

The V and J genes are TRBV14 and TRBJ2-3, with D possibly being TRBD1 (5 bases). V gave up 5 bases and J gave up 4 bases, with 22 bases separating them. This CDR3 region has 17 residues. Germline CDR1 is SGHDN and CDR2 is FVKESK. CDR3 residues: CASSSRNGVRGADTQYF. The CDR3 DNA sequence: TGTGCCAGCAGCTCACGAAATGGCGTAAGGGGCGCAGATACGCAGTATTTT.

This clone was seen a few times. The chain joins TRBV30 to TRBJ2-2; the D call may be TRBD1 or TRBD2 (5 bases each). The ends were cut back, 5 bases at V and 1 base at J, with 11 bases in the middle. The germline V gene encodes CDR1 GTSNPN and CDR2 SVGIG (reference sequence). This CDR3 is built from 14 residues. In DNA form, the CDR3 reads TGTGCCTGGGGGGGTGGACTGAACACCGGGGAGCTGTTTTTT. Amino acids: CAWGGGLNTGELFF. The variable domain in full, with the rest retrieved from reference TRBV30 and TRBJ2-2, is SQTIHQWPATLVQPVGSPLSLECTVEGTSNPNLYWYRQAAGRGLQLLFYSVGIGQISSEVPQNLSASRPQDRQFILSSKKLLLSDSGFYLCAWGGGLNTGELFFGEGSRLTVL.

This chain connects TRBV3-1 (or the pseudogene TRBV3-2) to TRBJ2-3; TRBD2 might be the D (6 bases). Germline V CDR1 and CDR2: LGHDT, YNNKEL (reference sequence). Trimming cost V 4 bases and J 11 bases, with 13 bases left between them. The length of the CDR3 is 12 residues. The CDR3 sequence is CASSRGRGGQYF. CDR3 in DNA: TGTGCCAGCAGCCGCGGGCGGGGAGGGCAGTATTTT.

The chain uses TRBV28 and TRBJ1-2, with 12 bases that match TRBD1. Germline CDR1 MDHEN, CDR2 SYDVKM. CDR3 length: 16 amino acids. Unmatched junction bases numbered 10, after V lost 7 bases and J lost 4 bases. CDR3 nucleotide sequence: TGTGCCAGCAATCCAGCGGGACAGGGGGCCTTCTATGGCTACACCTTC. Residues: CASNPAGQGAFYGYTF.

Comment on this clone: In the same sample, other DNA sequences code for this CDR3. The chain combines TRBV2 with TRBJ1-1; TRBD1 matches at 7 bases. The trim removed 6 bases at V and 0 bases at J, leaving 4 bases unmatched. This CDR3 is built from 14 residues. Germline V gives CDR1 SNHLY, CDR2 FYNNEI. The CDR3 bases are TGTGCCAGCAGAAAGGGACAGATGAACACTGAAGCTTTCTTT. Translated: CASRKGQMNTEAFF.

The genes are TRBV24-1 and TRBJ2-1, with TRBD1 matching over 11 bases. This CDR3 spans 17 amino acids. The germline gives CDR1 KGHDR, CDR2 SFDVKD. V was pared by 4 bases and J by 4 bases, with 8 bases of the junction left unmatched. The DNA of the CDR3 is TGTGCCACCAGTGACACCCCGGGACAGGGGGATTACAATGAGCAGTTCTTC. This translates into CATSDTPGQGDYNEQFF.

The J gene is TRBJ1-4, the V gene TRBV7-9, with D perhaps matching TRBD1 (6 bases). CDR3 length equals 14 residues. Germline values: CDR1 SEHNR, CDR2 FQNEAQ (reference sequence). V was shortened by 5 bases and J by 7 bases, with 14 bases between the two germline ends. The CDR3 is CASSPGEGSEKLFF. The DNA of the CDR3 is TGTGCCAGCAGCCCAGGGGAGGGGAGTGAAAAACTGTTTTTT.

V gene TRBV30 combines with J gene TRBJ2-7; 7 bases fit TRBD1. Germline loops: CDR1 GTSNPN, CDR2 SVGIG (reference sequence). The ends lost 4 bases at V and 0 bases at J; junction bases unmatched: 9. The CDR3 is 15 amino acids. CDR3 sequence (DNA): TGTGCCTGGACACAGGGGTCCTCCTTCTCCTACGAGCAGTACTTC. This translates into CAWTQGSSFSYEQYF.

The chain combines TRBV5-6 with TRBJ2-1; 8 bases are a match to TRBD1. This CDR3 comprises 15 residues. Germline V gives CDR1 SGHDT, CDR2 YYEEEE. V was clipped by 0 bases and J by 4 bases; unmatched bases: 3. Here the CDR3 DNA reads TGTGCCAGCAGCTTGGGGCAGGGGGCATACAATGAGCAGTTCTTC. This sequence encodes CASSLGQGAYNEQFF.